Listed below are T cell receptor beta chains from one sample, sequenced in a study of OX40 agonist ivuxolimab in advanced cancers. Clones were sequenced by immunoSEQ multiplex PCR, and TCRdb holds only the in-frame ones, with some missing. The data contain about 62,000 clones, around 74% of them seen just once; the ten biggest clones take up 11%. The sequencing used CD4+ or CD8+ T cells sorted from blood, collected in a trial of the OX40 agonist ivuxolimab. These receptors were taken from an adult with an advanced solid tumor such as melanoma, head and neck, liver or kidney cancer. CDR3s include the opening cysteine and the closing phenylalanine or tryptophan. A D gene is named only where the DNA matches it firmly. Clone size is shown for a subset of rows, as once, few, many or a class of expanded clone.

CDR3aa: CASSLGQMNTGELFF
CDR3nt: TGCGCCAGCAGCCTAGGACAAATGAACACCGGGGAGCTGTTTTTT
abundance: -
d_gene: -
j_gene: TRBJ2-2
v_gene: TRBV4-1

CDR3aa: CASHRVNTEAFF
CDR3nt: TGTGCCAGCCACAGAGTCAACACTGAAGCTTTCTTT
abundance: few
d_gene: -
j_gene: TRBJ1-1
v_gene: TRBV5-6

CDR3aa: CASNKDGGGADTQYF
CDR3nt: TGTGCCAGCAATAAGGATGGCGGCGGCGCAGATACGCAGTATTTT
abundance: -
d_gene: -
j_gene: TRBJ2-3
v_gene: TRBV6-1

CDR3aa: CASSPDSGLSPPQYF
CDR3nt: TGTGCCAGCAGCCCCGACAGCGGACTATCACCCCCGCAGTACTTC
abundance: -
d_gene: -
j_gene: TRBJ2-7
v_gene: TRBV7-2

CDR3aa: CASSKIWTGGDEQFF
CDR3nt: TGTGCCAGCAGCAAGATCTGGACAGGGGGCGATGAGCAGTTCTTC
abundance: -
d_gene: TRBD1
j_gene: TRBJ2-1
v_gene: TRBV7-3

CDR3aa: CASSRGGMETGELFF
CDR3nt: TGCGCCAGCAGCCGGGGCGGGATGGAGACCGGGGAGCTGTTTTTT
abundance: -
d_gene: -
j_gene: TRBJ2-2
v_gene: TRBV5-1

CDR3aa: CASSLASTDTQYF
CDR3nt: TGTGCCAGCAGTTTGGCTAGCACAGATACGCAGTATTTT
abundance: -
d_gene: -
j_gene: TRBJ2-3
v_gene: TRBV27

CDR3aa: CASYPARDPYNEQFF
CDR3nt: TGTGCCAGCTACCCAGCACGGGATCCCTACAATGAGCAGTTCTTC
abundance: -
d_gene: -
j_gene: TRBJ2-1
v_gene: TRBV7-9

CDR3aa: CASSPPDRGYEQYF
CDR3nt: TGTGCCAGCAGCCCCCCGGACAGGGGCTACGAGCAGTACTTC
abundance: -
d_gene: TRBD1
j_gene: TRBJ2-7
v_gene: TRBV7-9

CDR3aa: CASSLQGYEQYF
CDR3nt: TGCGCCAGCAGCTTACAGGGGTACGAGCAGTACTTC
abundance: few
d_gene: TRBD1
j_gene: TRBJ2-7
v_gene: TRBV5-1

CDR3aa: CASRRQGAATEAFF
CDR3nt: TGTGCCAGCAGAAGACAGGGGGCAGCCACTGAAGCTTTCTTT
abundance: -
d_gene: TRBD1
j_gene: TRBJ1-1
v_gene: TRBV2

CDR3aa: CASSLSVGTGYEQYF
CDR3nt: TGTGCCAGCAGTTTATCTGTTGGCACCGGCTACGAGCAGTACTTC
abundance: -
d_gene: -
j_gene: TRBJ2-7
v_gene: TRBV27

CDR3aa: CATSRDGTPETEAFF
CDR3nt: TGTGCCACCAGCAGAGATGGGACGCCGGAAACTGAAGCTTTCTTT
abundance: -
d_gene: -
j_gene: TRBJ1-1
v_gene: TRBV15

CDR3aa: CASSTRGLAGGNTDTQYF
CDR3nt: TGTGCCAGCAGCACACGGGGACTAGCGGGAGGTAACACAGATACGCAGTATTTT
abundance: -
d_gene: TRBD2
j_gene: TRBJ2-3
v_gene: TRBV7-2

CDR3aa: CASSSRDPGGELFF
CDR3nt: TGTGCCAGCAGTTCGCGGGACCCCGGCGGGGAGCTGTTTTTT
abundance: -
d_gene: -
j_gene: TRBJ2-2
v_gene: TRBV28

CDR3aa: CASSMDAGTGSETQYF
CDR3nt: TGCGCCAGCAGCATGGACGCCGGGACAGGGAGCGAGACCCAGTACTTC
abundance: -
d_gene: TRBD1
j_gene: TRBJ2-5
v_gene: TRBV5-1

CDR3aa: CASSLGGSGNIQYF
CDR3nt: TGTGCCAGCTCACTAGGTGGCTCGGGAAACATTCAGTACTTC
abundance: -
d_gene: -
j_gene: TRBJ2-4
v_gene: TRBV18

CDR3aa: CATSRPGQENTGELFF
CDR3nt: TGTGCCACCAGCAGACCTGGACAGGAGAACACCGGGGAGCTGTTTTTT
abundance: -
d_gene: TRBD1
j_gene: TRBJ2-2
v_gene: TRBV15

CDR3aa: CASSINQNNAGAGYTF
CDR3nt: TGTGCCAGTAGTATCAATCAAAACAACGCGGGGGCTGGCTACACCTTC
abundance: many
d_gene: -
j_gene: TRBJ1-2
v_gene: TRBV19

CDR3aa: CASSPTSNTDTQYF
CDR3nt: TGTGCCAGCAGCCCAACCAGTAACACAGATACGCAGTATTTT
abundance: -
d_gene: -
j_gene: TRBJ2-3
v_gene: TRBV7-6

CDR3aa: CASSPGTGAYEQYF
CDR3nt: TGTGCCAGCAGCCCCGGGACAGGGGCCTACGAGCAGTACTTC
abundance: once
d_gene: TRBD1
j_gene: TRBJ2-7
v_gene: TRBV14

CDR3aa: CASSLSEGQGIYEQYF
CDR3nt: TGTGCCAGCAGTTTATCCGAGGGACAGGGGATATACGAGCAGTACTTC
abundance: -
d_gene: TRBD1
j_gene: TRBJ2-7
v_gene: TRBV27

CDR3aa: CASSQPGQGVGNTIYF
CDR3nt: TGTGCCAGCAGCCAACCGGGACAGGGTGTTGGAAACACCATATATTTT
abundance: few
d_gene: TRBD1
j_gene: TRBJ1-3
v_gene: TRBV5-4

CDR3aa: CASSTGLGYTF
CDR3nt: TGTGCCAGCAGTACAGGGTTAGGCTACACCTTC
abundance: -
d_gene: -
j_gene: TRBJ1-2
v_gene: TRBV6-5

CDR3aa: CASSSMTGGANYGYTF
CDR3nt: TGTGCCAGCAGTTCTATGACAGGGGGCGCTAACTATGGCTACACCTTC
abundance: few
d_gene: TRBD1
j_gene: TRBJ1-2
v_gene: TRBV27

CDR3aa: CAISDAGQGSYEQYF
CDR3nt: TGTGCCATCAGTGATGCGGGACAGGGCTCCTACGAGCAGTACTTC
abundance: -
d_gene: TRBD1
j_gene: TRBJ2-7
v_gene: TRBV10-3

CDR3aa: CASSPDLNTEAFF
CDR3nt: TGCGCCAGCAGCCCGGACCTGAACACTGAAGCTTTCTTT
abundance: -
d_gene: -
j_gene: TRBJ1-1
v_gene: TRBV5-1

CDR3aa: CASSPGTANTEAFF
CDR3nt: TGTGCCAGCTCACCCGGGACGGCGAACACTGAAGCTTTCTTT
abundance: -
d_gene: -
j_gene: TRBJ1-1
v_gene: TRBV18

CDR3aa: CASSQELGLRTDTQYF
CDR3nt: TGCGCCAGCAGCCAAGAGCTCGGGCTTCGCACAGATACGCAGTATTTT
abundance: -
d_gene: -
j_gene: TRBJ2-3
v_gene: TRBV4-3

CDR3aa: CASSLDGRPNTEAFF
CDR3nt: TGCGCCAGCAGCTTGGATGGCAGGCCGAACACTGAAGCTTTCTTT
abundance: -
d_gene: -
j_gene: TRBJ1-1
v_gene: TRBV5-1

CDR3aa: CASSPDRVEQYF
CDR3nt: TGTGCCAGCAGCCCGGACAGGGTCGAGCAGTACTTC
abundance: -
d_gene: TRBD1
j_gene: TRBJ2-7
v_gene: TRBV7-9

CDR3aa: CAISDGPTEAFF
CDR3nt: TGTGCCATCAGTGATGGGCCAACTGAAGCTTTCTTT
abundance: -
d_gene: -
j_gene: TRBJ1-1
v_gene: TRBV10-3

CDR3aa: CASSLVGTGFDYTF
CDR3nt: TGCGCCAGCAGCTTGGTTGGGACAGGATTTGACTACACCTTC
abundance: -
d_gene: TRBD1
j_gene: TRBJ1-2
v_gene: TRBV5-1

CDR3aa: CAWKKTGIPYGYTF
CDR3nt: TGTGCCTGGAAAAAGACAGGGATCCCCTATGGCTACACCTTC
abundance: -
d_gene: TRBD1
j_gene: TRBJ1-2
v_gene: TRBV30

CDR3aa: CASSVESRAAEAFF
CDR3nt: TGTGCCAGCAGCGTAGAAAGCAGGGCTGCTGAAGCTTTCTTT
abundance: few
d_gene: -
j_gene: TRBJ1-1
v_gene: TRBV9

CDR3aa: CASSLVASGGTYNEQFF
CDR3nt: TGTGCCAGCAGCTTGGTGGCTAGCGGGGGAACCTACAATGAGCAGTTCTTC
abundance: -
d_gene: TRBD2
j_gene: TRBJ2-1
v_gene: TRBV5-4

CDR3aa: CASSSGQGYEQYF
CDR3nt: TGTGCCAGCAGTTCTGGACAGGGCTACGAGCAGTACTTC
abundance: -
d_gene: TRBD1
j_gene: TRBJ2-7
v_gene: TRBV28

CDR3aa: CASSYTPGRDEQYF
CDR3nt: TGTGCCAGCAGTTACACCCCGGGTCGGGATGAGCAGTACTTC
abundance: -
d_gene: -
j_gene: TRBJ2-7
v_gene: TRBV6-5

CDR3aa: CASSQTGFSSTDTQYF
CDR3nt: TGTGCCAGCAGCCAAACAGGGTTTTCAAGCACAGATACGCAGTATTTT
abundance: -
d_gene: -
j_gene: TRBJ2-3
v_gene: TRBV13

CDR3aa: CASSENIQYF
CDR3nt: TGTGCCAGTAGCGAAAACATTCAGTACTTC
abundance: -
d_gene: -
j_gene: TRBJ2-4
v_gene: TRBV7-2

CDR3aa: CASSLHGSQTQYF
CDR3nt: TGCGCCAGCAGCTTGCACGGTAGTCAGACCCAGTACTTC
abundance: -
d_gene: -
j_gene: TRBJ2-5
v_gene: TRBV5-1

CDR3aa: CASSLVLSPYEQYF
CDR3nt: TGTGCCAGCAGCTTAGTGCTCAGTCCCTACGAGCAGTACTTC
abundance: once
d_gene: -
j_gene: TRBJ2-7
v_gene: TRBV11-3

CDR3aa: CASPGKHGYTF
CDR3nt: TGTGCCAGCCCTGGGAAGCATGGCTACACCTTC
abundance: -
d_gene: -
j_gene: TRBJ1-2
v_gene: TRBV5-4

CDR3aa: CASSLGQLSYNEQFF
CDR3nt: TGTGCCAGCAGTTTGGGACAGCTCTCCTACAATGAGCAGTTCTTC
abundance: -
d_gene: TRBD1
j_gene: TRBJ2-1
v_gene: TRBV27

CDR3aa: CAISDGRRGNTIYF
CDR3nt: TGTGCCATCAGTGATGGTCGGAGGGGAAACACCATATATTTT
abundance: -
d_gene: -
j_gene: TRBJ1-3
v_gene: TRBV10-3

CDR3aa: CAILTGTTGELFF
CDR3nt: TGTGCCATCTTAACAGGGACCACCGGGGAGCTGTTTTTT
abundance: -
d_gene: -
j_gene: TRBJ2-2
v_gene: TRBV10-3

CDR3aa: CASSWRWDYEQYF
CDR3nt: TGTGCCAGCAGCTGGCGGTGGGACTACGAGCAGTACTTC
abundance: few
d_gene: -
j_gene: TRBJ2-7
v_gene: TRBV6-5

CDR3aa: CASSLEVRVGTEAFF
CDR3nt: TGTGCCAGCAGCTTGGAGGTCAGGGTGGGAACTGAAGCTTTCTTT
abundance: -
d_gene: -
j_gene: TRBJ1-1
v_gene: TRBV5-8

CDR3aa: CASSTPGAANEKLFF
CDR3nt: TGTGCCAGCAGCACCCCAGGAGCTGCTAATGAAAAACTGTTTTTT
abundance: -
d_gene: -
j_gene: TRBJ1-4
v_gene: TRBV7-6

CDR3aa: CASSFMGFHGYTF
CDR3nt: TGTGCCAGCAGTTTCATGGGGTTTCATGGCTACACCTTC
abundance: -
d_gene: -
j_gene: TRBJ1-2
v_gene: TRBV27

CDR3aa: CASSPGLAGDFYNEQFF
CDR3nt: TGCGCCAGCAGCCCGGGACTAGCGGGGGACTTTTACAATGAGCAGTTCTTC
abundance: -
d_gene: TRBD2
j_gene: TRBJ2-1
v_gene: TRBV5-1

CDR3aa: CASSLEGQYTDTQYF
CDR3nt: TGCGCCAGCAGCTTGGAGGGACAGTACACAGATACGCAGTATTTT
abundance: -
d_gene: TRBD1
j_gene: TRBJ2-3
v_gene: TRBV5-1

CDR3aa: CSVKAGVAGQRILYEQYF
CDR3nt: TGCAGCGTCAAGGCGGGGGTAGCGGGACAGCGTATATTATACGAGCAGTACTTC
abundance: -
d_gene: -
j_gene: TRBJ2-7
v_gene: TRBV29-1

CDR3aa: CASSFSGTGPCNEQYF
CDR3nt: TGTGCCAGCAGCTTCTCGGGGACAGGGCCGTGTAACGAGCAGTACTTC
abundance: once
d_gene: TRBD1
j_gene: TRBJ2-7
v_gene: TRBV7-4

CDR3aa: CASSLEAGGSYEQYF
CDR3nt: TGTGCCAGCAGTTTAGAGGCGGGAGGGTCATACGAGCAGTACTTC
abundance: once
d_gene: TRBD2
j_gene: TRBJ2-7
v_gene: TRBV28

CDR3aa: CASSLGLSYNEQFF
CDR3nt: TGTGCCAGCAGCTTAGGATTATCCTACAATGAGCAGTTCTTC
abundance: -
d_gene: -
j_gene: TRBJ2-1
v_gene: TRBV7-9

CDR3aa: CASSLQGQNTGELFF
CDR3nt: TGCGCCAGCAGCCTTCAGGGACAAAACACCGGGGAGCTGTTTTTT
abundance: -
d_gene: -
j_gene: TRBJ2-2
v_gene: TRBV4-3

CDR3aa: CASSQEHRGRIGELFF
CDR3nt: TGCGCCAGCAGCCAAGAGCACAGGGGGCGCATCGGGGAGCTGTTTTTT
abundance: once
d_gene: TRBD1
j_gene: TRBJ2-2
v_gene: TRBV4-1

CDR3aa: CASRTYRDTGELFF
CDR3nt: TGCGCCAGCAGAACTTACAGGGACACCGGGGAGCTGTTTTTT
abundance: many
d_gene: -
j_gene: TRBJ2-2
v_gene: TRBV4-3